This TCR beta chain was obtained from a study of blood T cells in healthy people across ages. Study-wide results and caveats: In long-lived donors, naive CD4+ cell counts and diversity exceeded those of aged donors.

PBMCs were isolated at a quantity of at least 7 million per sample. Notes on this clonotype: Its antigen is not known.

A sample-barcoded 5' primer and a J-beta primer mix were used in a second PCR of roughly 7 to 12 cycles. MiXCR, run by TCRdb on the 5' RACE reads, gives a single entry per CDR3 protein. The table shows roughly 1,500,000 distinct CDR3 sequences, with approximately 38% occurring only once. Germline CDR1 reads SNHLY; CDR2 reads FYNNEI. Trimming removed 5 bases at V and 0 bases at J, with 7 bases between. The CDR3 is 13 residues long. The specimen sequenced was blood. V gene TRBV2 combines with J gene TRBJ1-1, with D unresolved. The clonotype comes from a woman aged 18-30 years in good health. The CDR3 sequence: CASSRNMNTEAFF. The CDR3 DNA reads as TGTGCCAGCAGTCGGAACATGAACACTGAAGCTTTCTTT.